Reported below is one T cell receptor beta chain. What it binds is not known. The germline V gene encodes CDR1 LGHNA and CDR2 YNFKEQ. The ends lost 0 bases at V and 3 bases at J; junction bases unmatched: 2. This CDR3 has 15 amino acids. The data derive from a study of beta chain features in type 1 diabetes. Study-wide findings and caveats: Patients with Type 1 diabetes showed moderately but significantly shorter TCRB CDR3s in all four CD4+ subsets.

Expressed TCRB transcripts were sequenced after all isolated RNA was converted to cDNA. Sequenced by immunoSEQ multiplex PCR; TCRdb stores in-frame clones only, minus some. The sample carries 630,000 or so clones, around 15% recorded once. This sequence originates from a man between 18 and 29 years old with type 1 diabetes. The sequenced material came from naive CD4+ T cells from blood. The rearrangement links TRBV4-2 to TRBJ2-4; 7 nucleotides line up with TRBD2. DNA for the CDR3: TGTGCCAGCAGCCAAGACGGGGAGGGCAAAAACATTCAGTACTTC. Translation: CASSQDGEGKNIQYF.